The 18 T cell receptor beta chains below were found in one sample sequenced in a study of PD-1 blockade in classical Hodgkin lymphoma. Libraries were prepared by immunoSEQ multiplex PCR; TCRdb keeps only in-frame clonotypes and omits some of them. Among some 41,000 clones, 86% were seen once, and the ten largest hold 4.5% to 6.5%. Every patient relapsed after autologous stem cell transplantation, and brentuximab vedotin exposure varied. Sequencing was performed on peripheral blood mononuclear cells (PBMCs), taken before the second cycle of nivolumab. These receptors originate from a human donor with classical Hodgkin lymphoma.

The V and J genes are TRBV9 and TRBJ2-2, with 7 positions matching TRBD1. The length of the CDR3 is 15 residues. Losses at the gene ends were 10 bases for V and 3 bases for J; bases not matched to a gene: 12. The germline gives CDR1 SGDLS, CDR2 YYNGEE. CDR3 in amino acids: CAGENRGAYTGELFF. The CDR3 coding sequence is TGTGCCGGGGAAAACAGGGGCGCTTACACCGGGGAGCTGTTTTTT.

The chain couples TRBV7-9 to TRBJ2-7, with TRBD1 as a possible D gene (6 bases). V dropped 6 bases and J dropped 2 bases, with 11 bases sitting between them. The CDR3 extends over 13 amino acids. The germline CDR1 and CDR2 sequences are SEHNR and FQNEAQ (reference sequence). The CDR3 spells CASRLTGTYEQYF. DNA for the CDR3: TGTGCCAGCAGATTGACAGGTACCTACGAGCAGTACTTC.

The J gene is TRBJ1-5, the V gene TRBV28, with TRBD1 matching over 7 bases. The CDR3 spans 14 residues. The V and J ends lost 3 bases and 2 bases, in that order; junction bases with no gene match: 1. Germline V lookup: CDR1 MDHEN, CDR2 SYDVKM. The CDR3 DNA is TGTGCCAGCAGTTTCGGGACAGGCAATCAGCCCCAGCATTTT. This translates into CASSFGTGNQPQHF.

The V gene is TRBV5-1, the J gene TRBJ2-6; D is uncertain. Germline-derived CDR1 and CDR2 are SGHRS and YFSETQ. V lost 0 bases, J lost 2 bases, and 9 bases lay in between. The CDR3 spans 16 residues. CDR3 nucleotide sequence: TGCGCCAGCAGCTTGGCCAGGCAGGCTGGGGCCAACGTCCTGACTTTC. It codes for CASSLARQAGANVLTF.

The rearrangement joins TRBV5-1 to TRBJ2-1, with D possibly being TRBD1 or TRBD2 (5 bases each). Trimming stripped 4 bases from V and 2 bases from J, with 16 bases between. This CDR3 region has 16 residues. Germline V gene lookup returns CDR1 SGHRS and CDR2 YFSETQ. CDR3 protein: CASSPGGGITYNEQFF. The CDR3 DNA is TGCGCCAGCAGCCCGGGTGGGGGAATAACCTACAATGAGCAGTTCTTC.

The genes are TRBV7-9 and TRBJ2-3; TRBD2 matches at 12 bases. Germline V gene data show CDR1 as SEHNR and CDR2 as FQNEAQ (reference sequence). The V and J ends lost 1 base and 0 bases, in that order; junction bases with no gene match: 5. This CDR3 has 18 residues. CDR3 sequence: CASSLGTSGITSTDTQYF. The CDR3 bases are TGTGCCAGCAGCTTAGGGACTAGCGGGATCACTAGCACAGATACGCAGTATTTT.

This chain uses TRBV20-1 with TRBJ2-7; no clear D. The V end lost 3 bases, the J end lost 3 bases, and 6 bases lay between the germline ends. The length of the CDR3 is 11 residues. CDR1 and CDR2 from the germline V gene are DFQATT and SNEGSKA (reference sequence). The CDR3 loop reads CSASVGYEQYF. The CDR3 DNA follows: TGCAGTGCTAGTGTGGGCTACGAGCAGTACTTC.

The chain combines TRBV28 with TRBJ1-2, with TRBD1 matching over 7 bases. This CDR3 is 15 amino acids long. Trimming took 6 bases from V and 4 from J; bases not matched to a gene: 11. CDR1 and CDR2 from the germline V gene are MDHEN and SYDVKM. The CDR3 is CASSPRQGKTYGYTF. CDR3 DNA sequence: TGTGCCAGCAGCCCTAGACAGGGAAAGACCTATGGCTACACCTTC.

CDR3 region: CSVERGLAAYNEQFF. The CDR3 DNA sequence: TGCAGCGTTGAAAGGGGACTAGCTGCCTACAATGAGCAGTTCTTC. V is TRBV29-1 and J is TRBJ2-1; TRBD2 agrees at 9 bases. The J segment lost 2 bases and the V segment lost 2 bases, leaving 4 bases of the junction unmatched. Germline lookup yields CDR1 SQVTM and CDR2 ANQGSEA. The CDR3 extends over 15 amino acids.

V gene TRBV28 combines with J gene TRBJ1-2; D is undetermined. Deletions cut 6 bases from V and 8 bases from J, with 16 bases between. Germline-derived CDR1 and CDR2 are MDHEN and SYDVKM. This CDR3 has 13 residues. CDR3 nucleotides: TGTGCCAGCAGGCGGGGAGCCTCGTGGGGCTACACCTTC. It codes for CASRRGASWGYTF.

V gene TRBV27 combines with J gene TRBJ1-5; D is undetermined. The germline CDR1 and CDR2 sequences are MNHEY and SMNVEV (reference sequence). This CDR3 contains 16 residues. V gave up 3 bases and J gave up 0 bases, with 12 bases separating them. CDR3 in amino acids: CASSFLPLYSNQPQHF. The CDR3 DNA is TGTGCCAGCAGTTTTTTACCCCTTTATAGCAATCAGCCCCAGCATTTT.

The chain has TRBV5-6 and TRBJ2-2, with 10 bases identical to TRBD1. J was trimmed by 6 bases and V by 5 bases; bases with no gene match: 7. Germline assignment: CDR1 SGHDT and CDR2 YYEEEE. The CDR3 has 15 amino acids. This CDR3 reads CASSYDRGRSGELFF. Written as DNA, the CDR3 is TGTGCCAGCAGTTACGACAGGGGGCGGTCCGGGGAGCTGTTTTTT.

The chain employs TRBV5-4 and TRBJ2-1; D is ambiguous. In germline, CDR1 is SGHNT, CDR2 YYREEE (reference sequence). Trimming stripped 3 bases from V and 4 bases from J, with 8 bases between. The CDR3 length is 13 residues. The CDR3 is CASSSTVYNEQFF. CDR3 nucleotide sequence: TGTGCCAGCAGCTCGACGGTATACAATGAGCAGTTCTTC.

This chain connects TRBV7-7 to TRBJ2-5; no clear D. The germline V and J ends were trimmed by 2 bases and 3 bases, with 7 bases remaining between them. Germline V gene data show CDR1 as SSHAT and CDR2 as FNYEAQ (reference sequence). The CDR3 has 13 residues. For the CDR3, the DNA is TGTGCCAGCAGCTTAAACAGAAAAGAGACCCAGTACTTC. It yields the protein CASSLNRKETQYF.

The chain recombines TRBV29-1 with TRBJ1-2; TRBD1 is a possible D gene (5 bases). Trimming removed 1 base from V and 12 bases from J, with 12 bases in between. CDR3 length: 11 residues. Per the germline V gene, CDR1 is SQVTM and CDR2 is ANQGSEA. The CDR3 sequence is CSVEGDGRDTF. Written as DNA, the CDR3 is TGCAGCGTTGAAGGGGACGGACGGGACACCTTC.

There are a few counts of this clone. In DNA form, the CDR3 reads TGTGCCAGCAGCCCAGCAAGGGGACAGGGCAATGAGCAGTTCTTC. The encoded protein is CASSPARGQGNEQFF. V and J are TRBV7-9 and TRBJ2-1; TRBD1 matches 9 bases. The V and J ends lost 5 bases and 6 bases, in that order; junction bases with no gene match: 8. Germline V CDR1 and CDR2: SEHNR, FQNEAQ (reference sequence). CDR3 length: 15 residues.

This clone was detected a few times. The chain links TRBV27 to TRBJ2-1, with TRBD2 as a possible D gene (7 bases). The CDR3 length is 15 residues. Germline-derived CDR1 and CDR2 are MNHEY and SMNVEV (reference sequence). V shed 2 bases and J shed 6 bases, with 14 bases lying between them. CDR3 residues: CASSLRTGGFNEQFF. The CDR3 bases are TGTGCCAGCAGTTTAAGGACGGGGGGCTTCAATGAGCAGTTCTTC.

The V call is TRBV4-2, the J call TRBJ1-2; 8 bases agree with TRBD1. The CDR3 loop spans 13 amino acids. The V segment lost 1 base and the J segment 7 bases; nucleotides outside the gene matches: 2. Germline V gene data show CDR1 as LGHNA and CDR2 as YNFKEQ. CDR3 sequence reads: CASSQGTGIGYTF. Written as DNA, the CDR3 is TGTGCCAGCAGCCAAGGGACAGGGATTGGCTACACCTTC.